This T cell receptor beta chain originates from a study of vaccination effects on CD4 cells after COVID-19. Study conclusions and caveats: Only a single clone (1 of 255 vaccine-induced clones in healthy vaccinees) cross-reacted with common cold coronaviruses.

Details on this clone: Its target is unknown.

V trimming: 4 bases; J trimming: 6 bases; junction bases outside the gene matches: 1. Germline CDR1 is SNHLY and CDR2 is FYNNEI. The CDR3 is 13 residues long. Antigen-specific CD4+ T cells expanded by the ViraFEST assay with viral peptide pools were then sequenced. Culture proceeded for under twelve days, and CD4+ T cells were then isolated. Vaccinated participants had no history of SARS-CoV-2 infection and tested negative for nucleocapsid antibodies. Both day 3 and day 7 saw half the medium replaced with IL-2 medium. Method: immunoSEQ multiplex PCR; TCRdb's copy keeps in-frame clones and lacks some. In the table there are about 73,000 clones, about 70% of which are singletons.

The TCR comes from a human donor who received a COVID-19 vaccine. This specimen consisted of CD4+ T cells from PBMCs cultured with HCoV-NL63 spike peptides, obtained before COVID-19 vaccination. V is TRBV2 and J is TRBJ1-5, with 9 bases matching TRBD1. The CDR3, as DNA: TGTGCCAGCAGTGGACAGGGGGGTCAGCCCCAGCATTTT. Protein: CASSGQGGQPQHF.